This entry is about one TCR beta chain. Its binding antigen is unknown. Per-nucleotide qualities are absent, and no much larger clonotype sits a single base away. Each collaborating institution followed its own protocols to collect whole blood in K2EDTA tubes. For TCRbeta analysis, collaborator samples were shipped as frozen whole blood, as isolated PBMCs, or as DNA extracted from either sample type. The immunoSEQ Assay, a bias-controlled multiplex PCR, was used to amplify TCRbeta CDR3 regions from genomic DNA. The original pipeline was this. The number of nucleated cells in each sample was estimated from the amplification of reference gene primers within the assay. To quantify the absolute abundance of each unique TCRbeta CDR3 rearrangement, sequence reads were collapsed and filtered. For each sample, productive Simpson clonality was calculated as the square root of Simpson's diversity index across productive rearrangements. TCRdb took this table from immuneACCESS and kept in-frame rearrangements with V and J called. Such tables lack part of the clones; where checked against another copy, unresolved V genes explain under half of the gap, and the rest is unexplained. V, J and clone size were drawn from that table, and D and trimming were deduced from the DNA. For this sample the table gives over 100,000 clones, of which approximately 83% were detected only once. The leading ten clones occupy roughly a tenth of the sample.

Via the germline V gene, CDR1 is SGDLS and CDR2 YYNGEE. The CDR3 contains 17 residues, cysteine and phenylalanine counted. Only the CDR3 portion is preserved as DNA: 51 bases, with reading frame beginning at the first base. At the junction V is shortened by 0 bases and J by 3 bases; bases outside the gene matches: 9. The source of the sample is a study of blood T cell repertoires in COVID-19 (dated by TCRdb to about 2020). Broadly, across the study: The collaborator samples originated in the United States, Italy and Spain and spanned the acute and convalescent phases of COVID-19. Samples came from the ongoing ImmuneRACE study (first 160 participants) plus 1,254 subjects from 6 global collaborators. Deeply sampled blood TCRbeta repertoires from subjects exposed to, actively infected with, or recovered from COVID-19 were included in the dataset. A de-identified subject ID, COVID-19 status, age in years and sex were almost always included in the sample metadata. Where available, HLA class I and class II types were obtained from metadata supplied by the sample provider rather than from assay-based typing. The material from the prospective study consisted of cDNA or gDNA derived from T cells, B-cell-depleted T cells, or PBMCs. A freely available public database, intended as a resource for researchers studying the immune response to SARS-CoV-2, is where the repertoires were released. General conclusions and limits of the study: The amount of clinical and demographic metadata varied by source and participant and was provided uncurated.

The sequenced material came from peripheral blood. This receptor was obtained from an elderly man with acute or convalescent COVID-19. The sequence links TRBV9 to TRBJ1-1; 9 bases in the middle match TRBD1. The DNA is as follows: TGTGCCAGCAGCGTAGCAGGGACAGGGATGCGTGACACTGAAGCTTTCTTT. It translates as CASSVAGTGMRDTEAFF.